The 10 T cell receptor beta chains below were found in one sample sequenced in a study of cytomegalovirus exposure and HLA in healthy donors. PCR amplification relied on 60 Vbeta primers (plus 13 Jbeta primers). Generated by immunoSEQ multiplex PCR, the TCRdb table keeps only in-frame clones and is missing some. This sample yields around 130,000 clones, of which roughly 82% are seen a single time; around 11% belongs to the top ten. Specimen: PBMCs. The source is a male donor in good health and CMV-seropositive.

This rearrangement joins TRBV20-1 to TRBJ2-5; TRBD2 might be the D (5 bases). TRBJ2-7 explains the end of the DNA better; the J call may be wrong. The germline gives CDR1 DFQATT, CDR2 SNEGSKA (reference sequence). The CDR3 contains 11 residues. The CDR3 DNA reads TGCAGTGCCTCGGGGTTCTACGAGCAGTACTTC. Its protein is CSASGFYEQYF.

This clone was observed a handful of times. The chain couples TRBV6-5 to TRBJ2-7; a weak D match, TRBD1 (6 bases). Germline assignment: CDR1 MNHEY and CDR2 SVGAGI. Trimming left V 6 bases short and J 4 bases short, with 13 bases between. The CDR3 is 13 amino acids. CDR3 in amino acids: CASRRQDLYEQYF. In DNA, the CDR3 is TGTGCCAGCAGACGACAGGATCTTTACGAGCAGTACTTC.

A word on this clone: The sample has other DNA sequences that encode this CDR3 too. The V call is TRBV7-2, the J call TRBJ1-1; D remains unclear. There are 13 residues in the CDR3. The V end lost 5 bases, the J end lost 1 base, and 8 bases lay between the germline ends. Per the germline V gene, CDR1 is SGHTA and CDR2 is FQGNSA. CDR3 residues: CASSLGRNTEAFF. The CDR3 DNA follows: TGTGCCAGCAGCCTAGGGAGGAACACTGAAGCTTTCTTT.

The chain recombines TRBV4-1 with TRBJ2-1; the D gene is possibly TRBD1 (7 bases). Germline values: CDR1 MGHRA, CDR2 YSYEKL. The CDR3 is made up of 15 amino acids. The V end was cut by 5 bases, the J end by 8 bases, with 19 bases between. The CDR3 DNA reads as TGCGCCAGCAGCAACGCGGGGACAGCCGGCCATGAGCAGTTCTTC. Protein sequence: CASSNAGTAGHEQFF.

J is TRBJ2-7 and V is TRBV5-5; D might be TRBD2 (6 bases). Trimming stripped 1 base from V and 7 bases from J, with 21 bases between. CDR1 and CDR2 (germline): SGHKS, YYEKEE (reference sequence). The CDR3 spans 16 residues. The CDR3 DNA reads as TGTGCCAGCAGCTTGACTGACACGTGGACTATTTCGGAGCAGTACTTC. This translates into CASSLTDTWTISEQYF.

This sequence joins TRBV9 and TRBJ1-2; 7 nucleotides line up with TRBD1. Unmatched junction bases numbered 13, after V lost 0 bases and J lost 5 bases. Germline CDR1 SGDLS, CDR2 YYNGEE. This CDR3 contains 17 residues. CDR3 in amino acids: CASSVVGQANPAYGYTF. In DNA, the CDR3 is TGTGCCAGCAGCGTAGTTGGACAGGCGAACCCGGCTTATGGCTACACCTTC.

V is TRBV29-1 and J is TRBJ1-2; a possible D gene is TRBD1 (6 bases). The CDR3 loop spans 12 amino acids. Germline CDR1 reads SQVTM; CDR2 reads ANQGSEA. Trimming took off 6 bases at V and 1 base at J, with 9 bases between the two ends. The CDR3 DNA sequence: TGCAGCGTGGGGGACAATAACTATGGCTACACCTTC. Protein: CSVGDNNYGYTF.

The gene calls are TRBV4-3 and TRBJ2-1, with D unclear. The V gene's germline CDR1 is LGHNA and CDR2 YSLEER. V lost 4 bases and J lost 8, with 6 bases in between. The CDR3 spans 11 residues. In DNA form, the CDR3 reads TGCGCCAGCAGCCCAGACGATGAGCAGTTCTTC. Amino acids: CASSPDDEQFF.

This chain links TRBV6-5 with TRBJ2-7; 7 positions agree with TRBD1. V lost 5 bases to trimming and J lost 1 base; unmatched junction nucleotides: 8. In germline, CDR1 is MNHEY, CDR2 SVGAGI. The CDR3 has 15 residues. The CDR3 DNA follows: TGTGCCAGCAGTCCTATATTGGACAGGTCCTACGAGCAGTACTTC. Translating it yields CASSPILDRSYEQYF.

The gene calls are TRBV7-3 and TRBJ2-6; 10 bases match TRBD2. CDR3 length equals 20 residues. V lost 1 base and J lost 0; bases outside the gene matches: 9. Germline V gene data show CDR1 as SGHTA and CDR2 as FQGTGA. CDR3 nucleotide sequence: TGTGCCAGCAGCTTAAGACCGGGACTAGCGTTCGACTCTGGGGCCAACGTCCTGACTTTC. Translating gives CASSLRPGLAFDSGANVLTF.